The source of this TCR beta chain is a study of patients and donors after allogeneic stem cell transplantation. TCRdb fed the RT-PCR reads into MiXCR, producing one record per CDR3 protein. This table holds roughly 940,000 distinct CDR3 sequences, roughly 17% found once. The sample taken for sequencing was blood, either unsorted or a sorted T cell fraction (not recorded which). The source of this sequence is a human donor who was either an allogeneic HSCT recipient or a stem cell or donor lymphocyte infusion donor (not recorded which). It is not recorded whose cells these are; they may come from a transplant donor.

CDR3 sequence: CASSVAHGRGFNEQYF. Written as DNA, the CDR3 is TGTGCCAGCAGCGTGGCCCATGGTCGGGGCTTTAACGAGCAGTACTTC. This chain uses TRBV9 with TRBJ2-7; D might be TRBD1 or TRBD2, each matching 5 bases. Germline CDR1 is SGDLS and CDR2 is YYNGEE. The CDR3 has 16 amino acids. The ends were cut back, 2 bases at V and 5 bases at J, with 20 bases in the middle. The whole variable domain, remainder taken from reference TRBV9 and TRBJ2-7, is DSGVTQTPKHLITATGQRVTLRCSPRSGDLSVYWYQQSLDQGLQFLIQYYNGEERAKGNILERFSAQQFPDLHSELNLSSLELGDSALYFCASSVAHGRGFNEQYFGPGTRLTVT.